What follows are 32 T cell receptor beta chains derived from one specimen sequenced in a study of identical twins. MiXCR, applied by TCRdb to the 5' RACE reads, yields one record per CDR3 protein. There are some 660,000 distinct CDR3 sequences in the sample; 8.5% to 9% occur only once, and around 0.98% lies in the top ten. The sample also formed part of further work on yellow fever vaccine responses in identical twins.

The sample was PBMCs. The receptors were sampled from a woman between 18 and 30 years old in good health.

The rearrangement joins TRBV20-1 to TRBJ2-5; a possible D gene is TRBD2 (6 bases). Trimming left V 3 bases short and J 4 bases short, with 18 bases between. The germline CDR1 and CDR2 sequences are DFQATT and SNEGSKA (reference sequence). The CDR3 has 15 amino acids. The CDR3 DNA reads TGCAGTGCTAGTCTGCAGGGACTCCTCGGAGAGACCCAGTACTTC. Translation gives CSASLQGLLGETQYF.

V and J are TRBV20-1 and TRBJ2-1, with 7 bases lining up with TRBD1. Germline V gives CDR1 DFQATT, CDR2 SNEGSKA (reference sequence). The CDR3 runs 13 residues. V trimming: 6 bases; J trimming: 8 bases; junction bases outside the gene matches: 10. The CDR3 nucleotides are TGCAGTGCACCGACAGGGCTCGGGGATGAGCAGTTCTTC. Translated: CSAPTGLGDEQFF.

V and J are TRBV18 and TRBJ2-7, with no clear D. The CDR3 is made up of 14 amino acids. The V end was cut by 4 bases, the J end by 4 bases, with 14 bases between. Germline V lookup: CDR1 KGHSH, CDR2 LQKENI. The CDR3 reads CASSRRRFDYEQYF. CDR3 sequence (DNA): TGTGCCAGCTCACGACGAAGGTTTGATTACGAGCAGTACTTC.

This clonotype was detected ten times or more. The V gene is TRBV5-1, the J gene TRBJ2-2; possibly TRBD1 for D (6 bases). V lost 4 bases and J 0 bases, leaving 16 bases between the germline ends. The germline V gene encodes CDR1 SGHRS and CDR2 YFSETQ. The CDR3 covers 17 residues. CDR3 sequence reads: CASSGQGSLPNTGELFF. In DNA form, the CDR3 reads TGCGCCAGCAGCGGTCAGGGGTCGCTCCCGAACACCGGGGAGCTGTTTTTT.

The sample holds a few counts of this clonotype. The genes are TRBV10-3 and TRBJ2-5; maybe TRBD1 (6 bases). In germline, CDR1 is ENHRY, CDR2 SYGVKD. Trimming took off 7 bases at V and 6 bases at J, with 24 bases between the two ends. This CDR3 contains 16 residues. As DNA, the CDR3 is TGTGCCATCACCATGACAGGAGAAAACGGCACGAAGACCCAGTACTTC. This translates into CAITMTGENGTKTQYF.

This clonotype was seen only a few times. The gene calls are TRBV6-2 or TRBV6-3 and TRBJ2-1; D possibly corresponds to TRBD2 (5 bases). Trimming removed 8 bases from V and 2 bases from J, with 16 bases in between. The CDR3 has 15 amino acids. Germline values: CDR1 MNHEY, CDR2 SVGEGT. CDR3 in DNA: TGTGCCAGCTATGGGATAGCGAGGACCTACAATGAGCAGTTCTTC. Translating gives CASYGIARTYNEQFF.

V is TRBV29-1 and J is TRBJ2-7; 11 bases are a match to TRBD2. In germline, CDR1 is SQVTM, CDR2 ANQGSEA. The CDR3 consists of 13 residues. V trimming: 6 bases; J trimming: 6 bases; junction bases outside the gene matches: 7. CDR3 in amino acids: CSVSSGGATEQYF. The CDR3, as DNA: TGCAGCGTGAGTAGCGGGGGGGCCACCGAGCAGTACTTC.

This chain links TRBV7-9 with TRBJ2-7, with 9 bases fitting TRBD1. This CDR3 has 15 residues. V lost 1 base and J lost 6; bases outside the gene matches: 7. Germline-derived CDR1 and CDR2 are SEHNR and FQNEAQ (reference sequence). The CDR3 DNA reads TGTGCCAGCAGCTTAGGGTTGGACAGGGGACGCGAGCAGTACTTC. Its translation: CASSLGLDRGREQYF.

This clonotype was detected ten times or more. This rearrangement joins TRBV11-2 to TRBJ2-2; 11 bases agree with TRBD2. The length of the CDR3 is 20 residues. The germline V gene encodes CDR1 SGHAT and CDR2 FQNNGV. V shed 8 bases and J 7 bases; nucleotides not matched to a gene: 24. The CDR3 DNA sequence: TGTGCCAGCTCTAAGAAACGGAACGCGCCGGGACTAGCGGCCCACGGGGAGCTGTTTTTT. Translated: CASSKKRNAPGLAAHGELFF.

This clonotype occurred a few times. J is TRBJ1-6 and V is TRBV2; 8 positions match TRBD1. V lost 3 bases, J lost 2 bases, and 3 bases stayed unmatched. Germline loops: CDR1 SNHLY, CDR2 FYNNEI. The CDR3 loop spans 16 amino acids. The CDR3 loop is CASSDQGAAYNSPLHF. The CDR3 DNA is TGTGCCAGCAGTGACCAGGGGGCAGCCTATAATTCACCCCTCCACTTT. The full variable domain, in which reference TRBV2 and TRBJ1-6 provide the parts outside the CDR3, is EPEVTQTPSHQVTQMGQEVILRCVPISNHLYFYWYRQILGQKVEFLVSFYNNEISEKSEIFDDQFSVERPDGSNFTLKIRSTKLEDSAMYFCASSDQGAAYNSPLHFGNGTRLTVT.

The genes are TRBV10-3 and TRBJ2-1; 8 bases map to TRBD2. The CDR3 covers 14 residues. Per the germline V gene, CDR1 is ENHRY and CDR2 is SYGVKD. Germline trimming cut 3 bases from V and 7 bases from J; bases unmatched to any gene: 5. The CDR3 nucleotides read TGTGCCATCAGTGAACCGACTAGCGTGAATGAGCAGTTCTTC. This encodes CAISEPTSVNEQFF.

This clonotype occurred a few times. The genes are TRBV11-1 and TRBJ2-1, with 10 bases identical to TRBD2. This CDR3 comprises 18 residues. Germline trimming cut 1 base from V and 4 bases from J; bases unmatched to any gene: 10. Germline-derived CDR1 and CDR2 are SGHAT and FQDESV (reference sequence). The CDR3 sequence: CASSLGSLQRGGYNEQFF. CDR3 nucleotides: TGTGCCAGCAGCTTAGGGTCGTTGCAGCGGGGGGGGTACAATGAGCAGTTCTTC.

This clonotype has more than one count but fewer than ten. An end of the junction differs from the germline gene, which may be a read error. The chain has TRBV15 and TRBJ2-7; a weak D match, TRBD1 (6 bases). The CDR3 totals 11 residues. Looked up from germline, CDR1 is LNHNV and CDR2 is YYDKDF (reference sequence). CDR3 amino acids: CATSKGTQPTF. The CDR3, as DNA: TGTGCCACCAGCAAAGGGACACAACCAACCTTC.

The CDR3 is CASSFQLGLAGVGNEQFF. CDR3 bases: TGTGCCAGCAGTTTCCAATTGGGACTAGCGGGAGTCGGCAATGAGCAGTTCTTC. This chain connects TRBV28 to TRBJ2-1, with TRBD2 matching 14 bases. This CDR3 contains 18 residues. V lost 3 bases and J lost 6; bases outside the gene matches: 10. Looked up from germline, CDR1 is MDHEN and CDR2 is SYDVKM.

This clonotype has just a few counts. The chain combines TRBV29-1 with TRBJ2-7, with a tentative D call TRBD1 (8 bases). CDR3 length: 15 residues. V gave up 6 bases and J gave up 2 bases, with 20 bases separating them. Germline lookup yields CDR1 SQVTM and CDR2 ANQGSEA. CDR3 nucleotides: TGCAGCGTAGCGGACAGGGAGCGGGGTGCCTACGAGCAGTACTTC. Its translation is CSVADRERGAYEQYF.

V gene TRBV6-9 combines with J gene TRBJ2-1; 7 bases map to TRBD1. Germline V CDR1 and CDR2: MNHGY, SVAAGI. J was trimmed by 8 bases and V by 5 bases; bases with no gene match: 15. CDR3 length equals 16 residues. In nucleotides, the CDR3 is TGTGCCAGCAGTCCTACAGGGGCCTTCATCCCTCATGAGCAGTTCTTC. This translates into CASSPTGAFIPHEQFF.

The chain couples TRBV7-2 to TRBJ2-1; 9 nucleotides agree with TRBD2. There are 15 residues in the CDR3. V shed 5 bases, J shed 4 bases, and the junction held 6 bases outside the gene matches. Germline-derived CDR1 and CDR2 are SGHTA and FQGNSA. CDR3 sequence (DNA): TGTGCCAGCAGCCCCACTAGCGGGCCGTACAATGAGCAGTTCTTC. Encoded protein: CASSPTSGPYNEQFF.

There are a few counts of this clonotype. V usage is TRBV6-1 and J usage is TRBJ2-7; D is perhaps TRBD1 (6 bases). This CDR3 has 13 residues. Trimming removed 3 bases from V and 3 bases from J, with 9 bases in between. The V gene's germline CDR1 is MNHNS and CDR2 SASEGT. CDR3 coding DNA: TGTGCCAGCAGTGACCTACAGGGCTACGAGCAGTACTTC. This sequence encodes CASSDLQGYEQYF.

This chain links TRBV28 with TRBJ2-2; perhaps TRBD2 as D (5 bases). Per germline, CDR1 MDHEN and CDR2 SYDVKM. The ends were cut back, 7 bases at V and 0 bases at J, with 12 bases in the middle. The CDR3 has 15 residues. The CDR3 protein is CASTQDSANTGELFF. In nucleotides, the CDR3 is TGTGCCAGCACCCAGGACTCCGCGAACACCGGGGAGCTGTTTTTT.

The rearrangement uses TRBV7-9 and TRBJ2-3, with a possible D match to TRBD2 (6 bases). V lost 3 bases, J lost 0 bases, and 13 bases lay in between. Germline loops: CDR1 SEHNR, CDR2 FQNEAQ (reference sequence). There are 16 residues in the CDR3. As DNA, the CDR3 is TGTGCCAGCAGCTTCGGAACCCTAGCGAGCACAGATACGCAGTATTTT. Its translation: CASSFGTLASTDTQYF.

The CDR3 region has the DNA TGTGCCAGCAGCCCGGGACTAGCGGGGCGAAGCACAGATACGCAGTATTTT. Translated: CASSPGLAGRSTDTQYF. The chain recombines TRBV7-3 with TRBJ2-3, with 13 bases aligning to TRBD2. After removal of 5 bases from V and 0 bases from J, the junction contained 5 bases not matched to a gene. Looked up from germline, CDR1 is SGHTA and CDR2 is FQGTGA. The CDR3 extends over 17 amino acids.

This clonotype was seen a few times. The CDR3 DNA reads TGTGCCACCAGTGGTCCGAATTCCTACGAGCAGTACTTC. It specifies CATSGPNSYEQYF. The chain recombines TRBV24-1 with TRBJ2-7; D is uncertain. V lost 5 bases and J lost 1, with 8 bases in between. Per the germline V gene, CDR1 is KGHDR and CDR2 is SFDVKD. The CDR3 loop spans 13 amino acids.

The chain combines TRBV7-9 with TRBJ2-2; 7 bases map to TRBD1. V trimming: 5 bases; J trimming: 7 bases; junction bases outside the gene matches: 7. The CDR3 loop spans 14 amino acids. Germline values: CDR1 SEHNR, CDR2 FQNEAQ (reference sequence). CDR3 DNA: TGTGCCAGCAGCCCACCGACAGGGAACGGGGAGCTGTTTTTT. Its translation is CASSPPTGNGELFF.

There are many counts of this clonotype. The genes are TRBV3-1 and TRBJ2-5, with D unclear. Germline V gene data show CDR1 as LGHDT and CDR2 as YNNKEL (reference sequence). This CDR3 is 14 amino acids long. V was shortened by 4 bases and J by 1 base, with 10 bases between the two germline ends. The CDR3 sequence: CASSPQTVQETQYF. CDR3 DNA sequence: TGTGCCAGCAGCCCACAGACGGTCCAAGAGACCCAGTACTTC.

The chain is built from TRBV30 and TRBJ2-1, with D unresolved. The CDR3 loop spans 13 amino acids. CDR1 and CDR2 (germline): GTSNPN, SVGIG (reference sequence). V lost 4 bases and J lost 7, with 14 bases in between. CDR3 amino acids: CAWISPNANEQFF. The CDR3 DNA follows: TGTGCCTGGATCTCCCCGAATGCGAATGAGCAGTTCTTC.

This clonotype was picked up many times. This CDR3 reads CASRPGQPNSPLHF. CDR3 DNA: TGTGCCAGCAGGCCGGGACAGCCTAATTCACCCCTCCACTTT. The rearrangement joins TRBV12-3 or TRBV12-4 to TRBJ1-6; 7 nucleotides align to TRBD1. V was pared by 6 bases and J by 6 bases, with 5 bases of the junction left unmatched. The CDR3 covers 14 residues.

This clonotype has only a few counts. The chain recombines TRBV30 with TRBJ1-1; D unresolved. Germline lookup yields CDR1 GTSNPN and CDR2 SVGIG (reference sequence). This CDR3 contains 14 residues. The V end lost 5 bases, the J end lost 5 bases, and 18 bases lay between the germline ends. CDR3 nucleotide sequence: TGTGCCTGGGGCCTGAGACACCCTGGGACTGAAGCTTTCTTT. This sequence encodes CAWGLRHPGTEAFF.

In its sample, this clonotype was seen a few times. V and J are TRBV6-1 and TRBJ2-4; D possibly corresponds to TRBD1 (6 bases). The CDR3 totals 12 residues. Per germline, CDR1 MNHNS and CDR2 SASEGT. Between the trimmed V and J ends, which lost 7 bases and 13 bases, there was a span of 17 bases. CDR3 nucleotide sequence: TGTGCCAGCACGAGCCGGGACACGCTCCAGTACTTC. It specifies CASTSRDTLQYF.

This clonotype has just a few counts. The chain joins TRBV7-2 to TRBJ2-1; 8 nucleotides align to TRBD2. Germline loops: CDR1 SGHTA, CDR2 FQGNSA. CDR3 size: 15 residues. V was clipped by 2 bases and J by 8 bases; unmatched bases: 8. The CDR3 sequence is CASSLSSGRGYEQFF. Written as DNA, the CDR3 is TGTGCCAGCAGCTTAAGCAGCGGGAGAGGCTATGAGCAGTTCTTC.

This clonotype was counted ten times or more. The chain links TRBV14 to TRBJ2-2, with D possibly TRBD1 on 5 matching bases. V was trimmed by 4 bases and J by 2 bases, leaving 11 bases between them. Germline assignment: CDR1 SGHDN and CDR2 FVKESK. The CDR3 is 15 amino acids. The CDR3 sequence is CASSPDRINTGELFF. CDR3 nucleotide sequence: TGTGCCAGCAGCCCCGACAGAATTAACACCGGGGAGCTGTTTTTT. The variable domain in full, completed from reference TRBV14 and TRBJ2-2, reads EAGVTQFPSHSVIEKGQTVTLRCDPISGHDNLYWYRRVMGKEIKFLLHFVKESKQDESGMPNNRFLAERTGGTYSTLKVQPAELEDSGVYFCASSPDRINTGELFFGEGSRLTVL.

This clonotype was counted ten times or more. This chain connects TRBV5-1 to TRBJ2-3; possibly TRBD1 for D (6 bases). The ends were cut back, 1 base at V and 4 bases at J, with 19 bases in the middle. The CDR3 is 17 residues long. Germline V gene sequence: CDR1 SGHRS, CDR2 YFSETQ. The CDR3 is CASSLTTTGAAADTQYF. The CDR3 nucleotides read TGCGCCAGCAGCTTGACAACGACAGGCGCAGCGGCAGATACGCAGTATTTT. The entire variable domain, with the rest obtained from reference TRBV5-1 and TRBJ2-3, is as follows: KAGVTQTPRYLIKTRGQQVTLSCSPISGHRSVSWYQQTPGQGLQFLFEYFSETQRNKGNFPGRFSGRQFSNSRSEMNVSTLELGDSALYLCASSLTTTGAAADTQYFGPGTRLTVL.

The CDR3 DNA sequence: TGTGCCAGCAGTTTGGCCAGGGTCACCTACGAGCAGTACTTC. It encodes CASSLARVTYEQYF. The chain uses TRBV28 and TRBJ2-7; possible D gene TRBD1, 5 bases. V lost 3 bases and J lost 2, with 11 bases in between. Germline assignment: CDR1 MDHEN and CDR2 SYDVKM. The CDR3 sequence is 14 residues long. The whole variable domain, remainder taken from reference TRBV28 and TRBJ2-7, is DVKVTQSSRYLVKRTGEKVFLECVQDMDHENMFWYRQDPGLGLRLIYFSYDVKMKEKGDIPEGYSVSREKKERFSLILESASTNQTSMYLCASSLARVTYEQYFGPGTRLTVT.